This T cell receptor beta chain is from a study of blood T cells in healthy people across ages. Turning to the study itself: Using template switching, researchers captured about one barcoded beta molecule for each two T cells.

Study findings and constraints: The donors' CMV status was not determined, possibly confounding changes in expanded clonotypes.

Germline CDR1 and CDR2: DFQATT and SNEGSKA (reference sequence). This CDR3 is 14 amino acids long. A sample-barcoded 5' primer and a J-beta primer mix were used in a second PCR of about 6 to 11 cycles. TCRdb used MiXCR to reprocess the 5' RACE reads, holding one entry per CDR3 protein. The data hold about 780,000 distinct CDR3 sequences, with about half observed a single time. For this clonotype: Its specificity is unknown.

This chain links TRBV20-1 with TRBJ2-4; perhaps TRBD1 as D (6 bases). The DNA matches TRBJ2-7 better at its end, which makes the J call doubtful. The sequenced sample consisted of blood. This TCR came from a man aged 80 or over in good health. The CDR3 region has the DNA TGCAGTGCTAGAGATTGGACAGAACTGGACGAGCAGTACTTC. Its translation: CSARDWTELDEQYF.